This T cell receptor (beta chain) was obtained from a study of response to subunit inactivated influenza vaccine. The CDR3 is 14 amino acids. The V gene's germline CDR1 is GTSNPN and CDR2 SVGIG (reference sequence). The ends were cut back, 3 bases at V and 9 bases at J, with 18 bases in the middle. Regarding the study as a whole: Few new T cells, the authors suggested, are recruited by each seasonal influenza vaccination.

TCRdb re-analysed the RT-PCR reads in MiXCR, keeping a single row per CDR3 protein. The sample includes roughly 780,000 distinct CDR3 sequences, roughly 18% of them seen just once. In regard to this clonotype: Its specificity is not known.

Specimen: PBMCs from blood, collected about 5 days after vaccination. The sequence was obtained from a man aged 45 to 65 who received an inactivated influenza vaccine. V and J are TRBV30 and TRBJ2-1, with D uncertain. The CDR3 sequence: CAWRGKASSLEQFF. As DNA, the CDR3 is TGTGCCTGGAGGGGAAAAGCCTCATCTCTTGAGCAGTTCTTC.